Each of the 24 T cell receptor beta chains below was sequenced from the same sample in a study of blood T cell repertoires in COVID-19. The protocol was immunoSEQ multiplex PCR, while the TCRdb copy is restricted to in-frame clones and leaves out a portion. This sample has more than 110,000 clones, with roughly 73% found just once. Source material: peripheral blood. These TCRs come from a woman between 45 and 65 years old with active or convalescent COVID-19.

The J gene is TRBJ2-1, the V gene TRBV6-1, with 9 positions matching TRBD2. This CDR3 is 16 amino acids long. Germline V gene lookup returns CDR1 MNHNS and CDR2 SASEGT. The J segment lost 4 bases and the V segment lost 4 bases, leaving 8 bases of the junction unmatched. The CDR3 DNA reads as TGTGCCAGCAGTGGTATGGGACTAGCAAAGTACAATGAGCAGTTCTTC. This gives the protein CASSGMGLAKYNEQFF.

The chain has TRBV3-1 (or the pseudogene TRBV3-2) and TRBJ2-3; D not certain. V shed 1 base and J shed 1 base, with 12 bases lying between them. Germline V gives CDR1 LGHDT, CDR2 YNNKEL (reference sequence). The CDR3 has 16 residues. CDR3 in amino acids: CASSQVRYLGTDTQYF. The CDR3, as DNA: TGTGCCAGCAGCCAAGTTCGGTACCTTGGCACAGATACGCAGTATTTT.

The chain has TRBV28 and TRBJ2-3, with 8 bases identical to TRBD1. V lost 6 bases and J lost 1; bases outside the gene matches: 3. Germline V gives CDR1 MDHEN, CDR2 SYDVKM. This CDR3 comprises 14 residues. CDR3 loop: CASRDRDGTDTQYF. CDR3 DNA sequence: TGTGCCAGCAGGGACAGGGATGGCACAGATACGCAGTATTTT.

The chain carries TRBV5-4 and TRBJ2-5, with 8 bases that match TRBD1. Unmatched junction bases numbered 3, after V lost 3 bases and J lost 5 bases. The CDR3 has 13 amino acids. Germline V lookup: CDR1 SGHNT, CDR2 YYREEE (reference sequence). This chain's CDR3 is CASSSTGDETQYF. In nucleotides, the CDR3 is TGTGCCAGCAGCTCGACAGGGGACGAGACCCAGTACTTC.

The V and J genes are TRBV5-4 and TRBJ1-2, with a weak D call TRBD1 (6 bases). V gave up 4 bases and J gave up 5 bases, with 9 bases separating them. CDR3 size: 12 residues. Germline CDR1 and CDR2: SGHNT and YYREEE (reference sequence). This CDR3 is CASSITGYGYTF. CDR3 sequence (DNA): TGTGCCAGCAGCATTACAGGGTATGGCTACACCTTC.

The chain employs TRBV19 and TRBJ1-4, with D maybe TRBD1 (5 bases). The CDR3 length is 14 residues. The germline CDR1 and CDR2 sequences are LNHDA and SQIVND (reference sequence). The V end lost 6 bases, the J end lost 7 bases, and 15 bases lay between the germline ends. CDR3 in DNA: TGTGCCAGTAGCGACCCGGGGGTGTTTGAAAAACTGTTTTTT. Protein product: CASSDPGVFEKLFF.

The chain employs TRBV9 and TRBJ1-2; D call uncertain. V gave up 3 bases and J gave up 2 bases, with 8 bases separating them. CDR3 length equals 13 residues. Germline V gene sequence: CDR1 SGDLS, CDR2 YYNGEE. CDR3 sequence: CASSGSQNYGYTF. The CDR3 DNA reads TGTGCCAGCAGCGGATCACAGAACTATGGCTACACCTTC.

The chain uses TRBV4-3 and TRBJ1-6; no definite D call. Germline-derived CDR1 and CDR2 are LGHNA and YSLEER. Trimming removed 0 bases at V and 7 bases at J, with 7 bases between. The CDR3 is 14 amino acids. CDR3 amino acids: CASSQDSQNSPLHF. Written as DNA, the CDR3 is TGCGCCAGCAGCCAAGATAGCCAGAATTCACCCCTCCACTTT.

The CDR3 coding sequence is TGTGCCTGGAGTGAGCTGCGGGGGTCTGAAGCTTTCTTT. It codes for CAWSELRGSEAFF. J is TRBJ1-1 and V is TRBV30, with a possible D match to TRBD1 (5 bases). Trimming removed 1 base at V and 6 bases at J, with 12 bases between. The CDR3 runs to 13 residues. Germline lookup yields CDR1 GTSNPN and CDR2 SVGIG (reference sequence).

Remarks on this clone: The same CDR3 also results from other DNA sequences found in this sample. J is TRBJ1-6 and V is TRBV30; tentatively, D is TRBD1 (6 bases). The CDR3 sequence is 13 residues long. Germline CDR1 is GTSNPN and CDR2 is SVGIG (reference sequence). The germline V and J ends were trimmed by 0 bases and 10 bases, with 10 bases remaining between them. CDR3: CAWSVQGGSPLHF. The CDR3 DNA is TGTGCCTGGAGTGTACAGGGTGGATCACCCCTCCACTTT.

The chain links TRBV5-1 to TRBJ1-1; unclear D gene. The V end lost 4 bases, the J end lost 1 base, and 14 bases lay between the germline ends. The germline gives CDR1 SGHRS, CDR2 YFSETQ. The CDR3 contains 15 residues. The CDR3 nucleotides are TGCGCCAGCAGCCCTGGCGGGGTCGGGAACACTGAAGCTTTCTTT. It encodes CASSPGGVGNTEAFF.

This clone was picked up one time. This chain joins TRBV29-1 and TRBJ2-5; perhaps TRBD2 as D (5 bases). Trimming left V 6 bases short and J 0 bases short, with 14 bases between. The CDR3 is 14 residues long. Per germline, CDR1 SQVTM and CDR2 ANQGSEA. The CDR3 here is CSVGILANQETQYF. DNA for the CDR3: TGCAGCGTCGGTATCCTAGCTAACCAAGAGACCCAGTACTTC.

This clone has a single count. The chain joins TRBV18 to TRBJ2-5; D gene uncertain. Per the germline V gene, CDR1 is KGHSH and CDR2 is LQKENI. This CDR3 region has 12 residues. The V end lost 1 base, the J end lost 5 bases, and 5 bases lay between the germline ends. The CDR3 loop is CASSPQRETQYF. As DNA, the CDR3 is TGTGCCAGCTCACCACAACGGGAGACCCAGTACTTC.

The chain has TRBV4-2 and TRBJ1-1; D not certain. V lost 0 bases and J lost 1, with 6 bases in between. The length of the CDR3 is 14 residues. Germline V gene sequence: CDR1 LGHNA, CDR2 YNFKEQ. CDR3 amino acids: CASSQDSTNTEAFF. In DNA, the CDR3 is TGTGCCAGCAGCCAAGATTCTACGAACACTGAAGCTTTCTTT.

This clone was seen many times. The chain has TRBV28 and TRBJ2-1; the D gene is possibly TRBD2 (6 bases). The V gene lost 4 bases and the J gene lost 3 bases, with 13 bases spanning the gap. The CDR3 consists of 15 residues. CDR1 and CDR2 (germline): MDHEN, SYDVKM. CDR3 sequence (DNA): TGTGCCAGCAGTTGGGACCGGGACTTCTACAATGAGCAGTTCTTC. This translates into CASSWDRDFYNEQFF. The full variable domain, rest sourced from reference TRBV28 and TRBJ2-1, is DVKVTQSSRYLVKRTGEKVFLECVQDMDHENMFWYRQDPGLGLRLIYFSYDVKMKEKGDIPEGYSVSREKKERFSLILESASTNQTSMYLCASSWDRDFYNEQFFGPGTRLTVL.

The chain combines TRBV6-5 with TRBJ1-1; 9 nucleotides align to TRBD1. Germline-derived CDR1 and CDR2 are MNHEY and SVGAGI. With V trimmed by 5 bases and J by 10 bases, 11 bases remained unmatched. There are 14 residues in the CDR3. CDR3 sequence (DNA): TGTGCCAGCAGTCTCAGACCGGGACAGGGAGGAGCTTTCTTT. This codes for CASSLRPGQGGAFF.

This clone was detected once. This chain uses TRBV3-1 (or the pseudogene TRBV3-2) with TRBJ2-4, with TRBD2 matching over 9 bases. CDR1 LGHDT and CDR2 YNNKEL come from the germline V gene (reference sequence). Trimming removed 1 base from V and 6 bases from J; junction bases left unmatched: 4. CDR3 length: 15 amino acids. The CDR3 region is CASSQGRGGRNIQYF. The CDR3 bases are TGTGCCAGCAGCCAAGGGCGGGGGGGGAGAAACATTCAGTACTTC.

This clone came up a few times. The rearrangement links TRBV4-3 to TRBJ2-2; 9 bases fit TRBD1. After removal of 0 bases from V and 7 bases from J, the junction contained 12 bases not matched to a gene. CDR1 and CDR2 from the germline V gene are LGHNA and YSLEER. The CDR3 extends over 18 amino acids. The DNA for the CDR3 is TGCGCCAGCAGCCAAGACCGTCCCACAGGGGGCTCGGTCGGGGAGCTGTTTTTT. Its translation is CASSQDRPTGGSVGELFF.

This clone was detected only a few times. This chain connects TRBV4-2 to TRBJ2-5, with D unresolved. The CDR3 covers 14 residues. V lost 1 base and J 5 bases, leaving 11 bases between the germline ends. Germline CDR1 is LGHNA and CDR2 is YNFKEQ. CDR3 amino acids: CASSQGGSMETQYF. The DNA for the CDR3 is TGTGCCAGCAGCCAAGGAGGTAGCATGGAGACCCAGTACTTC.

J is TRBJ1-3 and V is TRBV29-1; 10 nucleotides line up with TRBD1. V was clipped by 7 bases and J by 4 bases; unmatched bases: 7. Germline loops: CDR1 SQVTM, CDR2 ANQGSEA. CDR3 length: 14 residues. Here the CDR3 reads CSAGDRGKGNTIYF. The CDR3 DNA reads TGCAGCGCTGGGGACAGGGGAAAGGGAAACACCATATATTTT.

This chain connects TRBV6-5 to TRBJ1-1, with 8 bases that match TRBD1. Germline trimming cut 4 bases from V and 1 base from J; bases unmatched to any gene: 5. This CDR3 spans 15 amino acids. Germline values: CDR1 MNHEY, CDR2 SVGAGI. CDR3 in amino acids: CASSFPGTGNTEAFF. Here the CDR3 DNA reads TGTGCCAGCAGTTTCCCCGGGACAGGGAACACTGAAGCTTTCTTT.

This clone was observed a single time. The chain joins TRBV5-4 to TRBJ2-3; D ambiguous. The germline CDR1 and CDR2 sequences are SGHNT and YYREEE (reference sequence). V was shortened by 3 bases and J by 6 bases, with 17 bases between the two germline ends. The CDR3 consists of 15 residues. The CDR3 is CASSSPDSHRDTQYF. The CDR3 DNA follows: TGTGCCAGCAGCTCCCCAGACTCCCACCGGGATACGCAGTATTTT.

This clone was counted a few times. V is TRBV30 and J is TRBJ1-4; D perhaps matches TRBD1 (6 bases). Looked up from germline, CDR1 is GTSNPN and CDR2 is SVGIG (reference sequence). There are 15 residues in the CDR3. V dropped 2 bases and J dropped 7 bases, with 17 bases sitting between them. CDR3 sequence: CAWSPRTARFEKLFF. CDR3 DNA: TGTGCCTGGAGTCCCCGGACAGCGCGTTTTGAAAAACTGTTTTTT.

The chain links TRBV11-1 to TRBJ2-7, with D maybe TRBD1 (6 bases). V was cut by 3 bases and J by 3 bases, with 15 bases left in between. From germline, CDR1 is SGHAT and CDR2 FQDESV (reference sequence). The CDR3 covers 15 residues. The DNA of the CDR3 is TGTGCCAGCAGCTTTGAGGGGGTCGGGCGCTACGAGCAGTACTTC. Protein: CASSFEGVGRYEQYF. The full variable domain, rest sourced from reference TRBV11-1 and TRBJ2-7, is EAEVAQSPRYKITEKSQAVAFWCDPISGHATLYWYRQILGQGPELLVQFQDESVVDDSQLPKDRFSAERLKGVDSTLKIQPAELGDSAMYLCASSFEGVGRYEQYFGPGTRLTVT.